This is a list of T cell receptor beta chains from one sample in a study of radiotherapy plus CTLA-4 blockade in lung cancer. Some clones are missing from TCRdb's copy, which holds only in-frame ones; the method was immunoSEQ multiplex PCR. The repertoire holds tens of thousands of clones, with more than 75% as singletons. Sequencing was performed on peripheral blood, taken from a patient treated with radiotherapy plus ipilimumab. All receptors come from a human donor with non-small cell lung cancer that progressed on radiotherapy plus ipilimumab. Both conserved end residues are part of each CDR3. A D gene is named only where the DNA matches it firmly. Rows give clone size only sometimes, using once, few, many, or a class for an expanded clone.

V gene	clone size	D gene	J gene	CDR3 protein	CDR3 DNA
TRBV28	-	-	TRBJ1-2	CASRRRESRYGYTF	TGTGCCAGCAGGCGCAGGGAGAGCCGGTATGGCTACACCTTC
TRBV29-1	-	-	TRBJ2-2	CSVDRTNTGELFF	TGCAGCGTTGACAGGACGAACACCGGGGAGCTGTTTTTT
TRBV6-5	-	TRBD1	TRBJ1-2	CASSYWDRGKYGYTF	TGTGCCAGCAGTTACTGGGACAGGGGGAAGTATGGCTACACCTTC
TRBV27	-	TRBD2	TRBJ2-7	CASSSLQPLAGIGEQYF	TGTGCCAGCAGTTCCCTCCAACCCCTAGCGGGAATAGGCGAGCAGTACTTC
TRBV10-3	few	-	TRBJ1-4	CASTGPDEKLFF	TGTGCCTCGACCGGTCCTGATGAAAAACTGTTTTTT
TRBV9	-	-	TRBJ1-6	CASSVDVGRTSPLHF	TGTGCCAGCAGCGTAGACGTGGGTAGGACCTCACCCCTCCACTTT
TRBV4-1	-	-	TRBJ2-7	CASSQDHGGLKYEQYF	TGCGCCAGCAGCCAAGACCACGGGGGGCTGAAATACGAGCAGTACTTC
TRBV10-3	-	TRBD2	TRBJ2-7	CAIRKAGRVAGNYEQYF	TGTGCCATCAGAAAAGCTGGGAGGGTAGCGGGAAACTACGAGCAGTACTTC
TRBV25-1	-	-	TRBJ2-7	CASRQGLGYEQYF	TGTGCCAGCAGGCAGGGTCTGGGTTACGAGCAGTACTTC
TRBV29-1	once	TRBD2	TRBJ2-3	CSATSGGTDTQYF	TGCAGCGCAACTAGCGGGGGCACAGATACGCAGTATTTT
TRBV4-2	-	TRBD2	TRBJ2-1	CASSHGLGGEQFF	TGTGCCAGCAGCCATGGACTAGGCGGTGAGCAGTTCTTC
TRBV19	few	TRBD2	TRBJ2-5	CATKRGKQETQYF	TGTGCCACTAAGCGGGGGAAACAAGAGACCCAGTACTTC
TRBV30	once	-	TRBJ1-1	CAWTLPGANTEAFF	TGTGCCTGGACCCTCCCGGGCGCGAACACTGAAGCTTTCTTT
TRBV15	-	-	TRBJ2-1	CATSRPDRTGNEQFF	TGTGCCACCAGCAGACCAGACCGAACAGGGAATGAGCAGTTCTTC
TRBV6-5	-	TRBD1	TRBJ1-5	CASRRDSDDQPQHF	TGTGCCAGCAGGCGGGACAGCGATGATCAGCCCCAGCATTTT
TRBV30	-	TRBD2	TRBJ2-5	CAWSSSGRRGGAQYF	TGTGCCTGGAGCTCTAGCGGGAGAAGAGGAGGGGCCCAGTACTTC
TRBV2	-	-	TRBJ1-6	CASIQTYNSPLHF	TGTGCCAGCATTCAAACATATAATTCACCCCTCCACTTT
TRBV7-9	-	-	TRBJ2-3	CASSLADNTDTQYF	TGTGCCAGCAGCTTAGCAGATAACACAGATACGCAGTATTTT
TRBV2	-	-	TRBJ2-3	CAADAGASTDTQYF	TGTGCCGCCGATGCAGGGGCGAGCACAGATACGCAGTATTTT
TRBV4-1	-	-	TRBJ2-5	CASSQGGVETQYF	TGCGCCAGCAGCCAAGGAGGGGTGGAGACCCAGTACTTC
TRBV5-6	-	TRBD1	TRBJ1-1	CASSTRTGWNTEAFF	TGTGCCAGCAGCACTAGGACAGGTTGGAACACTGAAGCTTTCTTT
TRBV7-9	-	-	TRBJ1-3	CASSLESSGNTIYF	TGTGCCAGCAGCTTAGAGAGCTCTGGAAACACCATATATTTT
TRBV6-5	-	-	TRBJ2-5	CASSYGLSKETQYF	TGTGCCAGCAGTTACGGGCTCTCAAAAGAGACCCAGTACTTC
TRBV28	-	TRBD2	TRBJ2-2	CASRGGGNTGELFF	TGTGCCAGCCGGGGCGGGGGAAACACCGGGGAGCTGTTTTTT
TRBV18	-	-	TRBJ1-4	CASSPLDVRNSEKLFF	TGTGCCAGCTCACCACTGGACGTGAGGAATAGTGAAAAACTGTTTTTT
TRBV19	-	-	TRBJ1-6	CASSIRLPGSSYNSPLHF	TGTGCCAGTAGTATAAGACTTCCTGGAAGCTCCTATAATTCACCCCTCCACTTT
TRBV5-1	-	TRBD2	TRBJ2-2	CASSLTTSGHPTGELFF	TGCGCCAGCAGCCTAACGACTAGCGGGCACCCCACCGGGGAGCTGTTTTTT
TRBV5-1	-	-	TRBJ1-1	CASSLSSMNTEAFF	TGCGCCAGCAGCTTGTCTTCGATGAACACTGAAGCTTTCTTT
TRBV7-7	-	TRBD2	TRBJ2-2	CASSLGGPAGAAGELFF	TGTGCTAGCAGCTTAGGAGGCCCAGCGGGAGCGGCCGGGGAGCTGTTTTTT
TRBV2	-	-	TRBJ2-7	CASRGMKIYEQYF	TGTGCCAGCAGGGGGATGAAGATCTACGAGCAGTACTTC
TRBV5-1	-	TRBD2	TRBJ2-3	CASSSPSGGRADTQYF	TGCGCCAGCAGCTCCCCATCGGGGGGGCGAGCAGATACGCAGTATTTT
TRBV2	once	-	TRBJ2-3	CASRAGWGTQYF	TGTGCCAGCAGGGCGGGGTGGGGTACGCAGTATTTT
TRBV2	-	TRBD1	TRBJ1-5	CATGQDSNQPQHF	TGTGCCACCGGACAGGATAGCAATCAGCCCCAGCATTTT
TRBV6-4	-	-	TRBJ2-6	CAIPGKGSGANVLTF	TGTGCCATCCCAGGCAAGGGCTCTGGGGCCAACGTCCTGACTTTC
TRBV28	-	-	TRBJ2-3	CASSSLLTGPYGDTQYF	TGTGCCAGCAGTTCCCTCCTGACGGGGCCCTATGGGGATACGCAGTATTTT
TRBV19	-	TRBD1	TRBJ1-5	CASRDRGDQPQHF	TGTGCCAGTAGGGACAGGGGGGATCAGCCCCAGCATTTT
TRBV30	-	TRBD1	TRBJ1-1	CAWRRDRNTEAFF	TGTGCCTGGAGGAGGGACAGAAACACTGAAGCTTTCTTT
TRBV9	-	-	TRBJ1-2	CASSVGSPRQHGYTF	TGTGCCAGCAGCGTAGGATCCCCCCGACAGCATGGCTACACCTTC
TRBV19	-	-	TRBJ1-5	CASGKQDSNQPQHF	TGTGCCAGTGGGAAGCAGGATAGCAATCAGCCCCAGCATTTT
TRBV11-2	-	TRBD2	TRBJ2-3	CASSLFIGGDTDTQYF	TGTGCCAGCAGCTTATTTATCGGGGGGGACACAGATACGCAGTATTTT